Below are 25 T cell receptor beta chains sequenced from a single sample in a study of T-cell reconstitution after alpha-beta-depleted transplantation in children. A library of TCRbeta sequences, prepared with unique molecular identifiers, was generated. From the PCR reads, TCRdb called clonotypes with MiXCR, one entry per CDR3 protein. The data show approximately 510,000 distinct CDR3 sequences, around 16% seen once. Sequences were derived from PBMCs from the stem cell graft donor, sampled from the stem cell graft. These receptors came from a human donor who donated a stem cell graft to a child with acute lymphoblastic leukemia.

The chain links TRBV7-8 to TRBJ2-5; 7 bases line up with TRBD1. J was trimmed by 1 base and V by 0 bases; bases with no gene match: 2. The CDR3 sequence is 15 residues long. CDR1 is SGHVS, CDR2 FQNEAQ, per germline. In DNA, the CDR3 is TGTGCCAGCAGCTTAGCTGGGACAGTCCAAGAGACCCAGTACTTC. Translated: CASSLAGTVQETQYF.

The chain uses TRBV30 and TRBJ1-1, with D maybe TRBD1 (5 bases). Trimming took 1 base from V and 6 from J, leaving 15 bases between them. Germline V gene sequence: CDR1 GTSNPN, CDR2 SVGIG (reference sequence). This CDR3 comprises 14 residues. Here the CDR3 DNA reads TGTGCCTGGAGTGGGGGGGTGGCATCTGCTGAAGCTTTCTTT. Amino acid sequence: CAWSGGVASAEAFF. The full variable domain, in which reference TRBV30 and TRBJ1-1 provide the parts outside the CDR3, is SQTIHQWPATLVQPVGSPLSLECTVEGTSNPNLYWYRQAAGRGLQLLFYSVGIGQISSEVPQNLSASRPQDRQFILSSKKLLLSDSGFYLCAWSGGVASAEAFFGQGTRLTVV.

The chain is built from TRBV14 and TRBJ2-1; TRBD2 agrees at 8 bases. With 0 bases clipped from V and 0 bases from J, the junction kept 7 bases outside the gene matches. In germline, CDR1 is SGHDN, CDR2 FVKESK. The length of the CDR3 is 18 residues. CDR3: CASSQDSALAVSYNEQFF. The CDR3, as DNA: TGTGCCAGCAGCCAAGATTCGGCACTAGCGGTCTCCTACAATGAGCAGTTCTTC.

This clonotype was counted only a few times. The chain uses TRBV6-1 and TRBJ2-5; the match to TRBD1 covers 7 bases. CDR1 and CDR2 from the germline V gene are MNHNS and SASEGT. J gave up 0 bases and V 7 bases, and 5 bases lay outside the gene matches. CDR3 size: 14 residues. The CDR3 DNA reads as TGTGCCAGCACCCAAGACAGGGACCAAGAGACCCAGTACTTC. It encodes CASTQDRDQETQYF.

The genes are TRBV12-3 or TRBV12-4 and TRBJ2-1, with unresolved D. Trimming took off 4 bases at V and 8 bases at J, with 24 bases between the two ends. This CDR3 comprises 17 residues. The CDR3 is CASSSGPMPGRFDEQFF. CDR3 bases: TGTGCCAGCAGTTCTGGACCTATGCCTGGCCGTTTTGATGAGCAGTTCTTC.

V usage is TRBV5-1 and J usage is TRBJ2-1, with TRBD1 as a possible D gene (5 bases). This CDR3 is built from 16 residues. Germline V gene data show CDR1 as SGHRS and CDR2 as YFSETQ. V lost 0 bases and J lost 0, with 10 bases in between. The CDR3 DNA is TGCGCCAGCAGCTTGGCCAGGGCCGGCTCCTACAATGAGCAGTTCTTC. Its translation is CASSLARAGSYNEQFF.

This clonotype was counted between two and nine times. The chain carries TRBV5-1 and TRBJ2-7; TRBD2 aligns across 8 bases. Trimming removed 0 bases from V and 2 bases from J; junction bases left unmatched: 13. This CDR3 contains 18 residues. Germline CDR1 reads SGHRS; CDR2 reads YFSETQ. CDR3 protein: CASSLEPSGAGATYEQYF. DNA of the CDR3: TGCGCCAGCAGCTTGGAACCCTCCGGAGCGGGAGCCACCTACGAGCAGTACTTC.

This clonotype was picked up many times. The V and J genes are TRBV6-2 or TRBV6-3 and TRBJ2-1; no firm D call. The germline CDR1 and CDR2 sequences are MNHEY and SVGEGT. The CDR3 loop spans 14 amino acids. Between the trimmed V and J ends, which lost 6 bases and 0 bases, there was a span of 9 bases. This chain's CDR3 is CASSSTSSYNEQFF. CDR3 sequence (DNA): TGTGCCAGCAGCTCTACATCCTCCTACAATGAGCAGTTCTTC.

In its sample, this clonotype was seen a few times. This sequence joins TRBV6-1 and TRBJ2-1, with 12 bases fitting TRBD2. The junction had 5 bases not matched to a gene; V was cut back by 6 bases and J by 8 bases. Germline loops: CDR1 MNHNS, CDR2 SASEGT. The CDR3 has 14 amino acids. CDR3 nucleotide sequence: TGTGCCAGCAGGCGCGGACTAGCGGGGCATGAGCAGTTCTTC. Protein: CASRRGLAGHEQFF.

This clonotype has more than one count but fewer than ten. The chain links TRBV20-1 to TRBJ1-5; D uncertain. There are 13 residues in the CDR3. V lost 0 bases and J lost 0, with 3 bases in between. Germline CDR1 and CDR2: DFQATT and SNEGSKA (reference sequence). CDR3 in amino acids: CSAREHSNQPQHF. In nucleotides, the CDR3 is TGCAGTGCTAGAGAGCATAGCAATCAGCCCCAGCATTTT.

V usage is TRBV5-1 and J usage is TRBJ2-7; 8 nucleotides match TRBD2. This CDR3 comprises 15 residues. V gave up 4 bases and J gave up 5 bases; unmatched junction bases: 11. CDR1 and CDR2 from the germline V gene are SGHRS and YFSETQ. CDR3 amino acids: CASSPTGTSADEQYF. Here the CDR3 DNA reads TGCGCCAGCAGCCCAACCGGGACTAGTGCCGACGAGCAGTACTTC.

This chain joins TRBV12-3 or TRBV12-4 and TRBJ1-1, with 7 bases that match TRBD1. This CDR3 is built from 17 residues. The ends lost 3 bases at V and 1 base at J; junction bases unmatched: 11. CDR3 DNA sequence: TGTGCCAGCAGTTTTCCCTTGACAGGGATGGGGAACACTGAAGCTTTCTTT. It translates to CASSFPLTGMGNTEAFF.

The table lists this clonotype with a few counts. V is TRBV7-9 and J is TRBJ1-1; D uncertain. The V and J ends lost 8 bases and 4 bases respectively, with 17 bases between them. This CDR3 has 14 amino acids. Germline assignment: CDR1 SEHNR and CDR2 FQNEAQ (reference sequence). CDR3 loop: CASGPGEGSTEAFF. CDR3 DNA: TGTGCCAGCGGCCCCGGTGAAGGAAGCACTGAAGCTTTCTTT.

This clonotype was counted between two and nine times. The rearrangement joins TRBV6-5 to TRBJ2-1, with 9 bases matching TRBD2. Germline-derived CDR1 and CDR2 are MNHEY and SVGAGI. V lost 4 bases to trimming and J lost 2 bases; unmatched junction nucleotides: 6. The CDR3 has 16 amino acids. DNA of the CDR3: TGTGCCAGCAGTTCGGAAGCGGGAGGCCCCTACAATGAGCAGTTCTTC. Translating gives CASSSEAGGPYNEQFF.

This clonotype was recorded a few times. The V and J genes are TRBV5-1 and TRBJ2-3, with 7 positions matching TRBD2. V lost 6 bases to trimming and J lost 5 bases; unmatched junction nucleotides: 9. Per germline, CDR1 SGHRS and CDR2 YFSETQ. This CDR3 is 14 amino acids long. The CDR3 loop is CASTIGGEGDTQYF. CDR3 DNA: TGCGCCAGCACAATTGGGGGGGAAGGAGATACGCAGTATTTT. The full variable domain, with the rest looked up from reference TRBV5-1 and TRBJ2-3, is KAGVTQTPRYLIKTRGQQVTLSCSPISGHRSVSWYQQTPGQGLQFLFEYFSETQRNKGNFPGRFSGRQFSNSRSEMNVSTLELGDSALYLCASTIGGEGDTQYFGPGTRLTVL.

The V gene is TRBV5-1, the J gene TRBJ2-1; D is undetermined. The CDR3 spans 15 residues. Germline V gene data show CDR1 as SGHRS and CDR2 as YFSETQ. V was cut by 0 bases and J by 5 bases, with 12 bases left in between. CDR3 sequence reads: CASSLEGTAHNEQFF. Written as DNA, the CDR3 is TGCGCCAGCAGCTTGGAGGGAACGGCCCACAATGAGCAGTTCTTC.

The V gene is TRBV7-4, the J gene TRBJ1-3; the D is unclear. Trimming left V 2 bases short and J 1 base short, with 9 bases between. The CDR3 runs to 15 residues. Per the germline V gene, CDR1 is SGHVT and CDR2 is SQSDAQ. The CDR3 is CASSLPRGSGNTIYF. The CDR3 DNA reads as TGTGCCAGCAGCTTACCCCGGGGTTCTGGAAACACCATATATTTT.

This clonotype was recorded at least ten times. This chain connects TRBV5-1 to TRBJ2-1; 8 nucleotides match TRBD1. The CDR3 extends over 15 amino acids. With V trimmed by 4 bases and J by 3 bases, 6 bases remained unmatched. Looked up from germline, CDR1 is SGHRS and CDR2 is YFSETQ. The CDR3 coding sequence is TGCGCCAGCAGCCCCGGACAGGGTGGCTACAATGAGCAGTTCTTC. The encoded protein is CASSPGQGGYNEQFF.

For this clonotype: A much larger clone differs by one base, so this may be a read error. The rearrangement joins TRBV5-1 to TRBJ1-3; D gene uncertain. The CDR3 covers 12 residues. V shed 0 bases and J shed 6 bases, with 4 bases lying between them. In germline, CDR1 is SGHRS, CDR2 YFSETQ. CDR3 sequence: CASSLDENTIYF. CDR3 nucleotide sequence: TGCGCCAGCAGCTTGGATGAAAACACCATATATTTT.

This chain connects TRBV15 to TRBJ2-1; 10 bases match TRBD2. The CDR3 consists of 19 residues. Germline V gives CDR1 LNHNV, CDR2 YYDKDF (reference sequence). V lost 3 bases, J lost 0 bases, and 11 bases stayed unmatched. CDR3 sequence reads: CATSRTPGTSDSSYNEQFF. The CDR3 DNA sequence: TGTGCCACCAGCAGGACCCCCGGGACTAGCGATAGCTCCTACAATGAGCAGTTCTTC.

This clonotype showed up just a few times. The chain is built from TRBV5-1 and TRBJ2-1; D tentatively fits TRBD1 or TRBD2 (5 bases each). The CDR3 sequence is 12 residues long. V lost 0 bases and J 9 bases, leaving 7 bases between the germline ends. Germline V gives CDR1 SGHRS, CDR2 YFSETQ. The DNA for the CDR3 is TGCGCCAGCAGCTTGGACGGGGCTGAGCAGTTCTTC. Translation gives CASSLDGAEQFF.

The chain combines TRBV5-1 with TRBJ2-1, with a tentative D call TRBD1 (6 bases). CDR3 length: 14 residues. The V end was cut by 4 bases, the J end by 2 bases, with 10 bases between. Germline V gene sequence: CDR1 SGHRS, CDR2 YFSETQ. The CDR3 loop reads CASSLRDTYNEQFF. CDR3 sequence (DNA): TGCGCCAGCAGCCTCAGGGACACCTACAATGAGCAGTTCTTC.

This chain uses TRBV5-6 with TRBJ2-3; D not resolved. Per the germline V gene, CDR1 is SGHDT and CDR2 is YYEEEE. The CDR3 consists of 13 residues. The V gene lost 3 bases and the J gene lost 2 bases, with 7 bases spanning the gap. CDR3 DNA sequence: TGTGCCAGCAGCTCCCAAACCACAGATACGCAGTATTTT. Translation gives CASSSQTTDTQYF.

This clonotype was found once. An end of the junction does not agree with germline; a read error may underlie this. The chain couples TRBV2 to TRBJ2-7; TRBD2 is a possible D gene (7 bases). CDR3 size: 15 residues. CDR1 and CDR2 (germline): SNHLY, FYNNEI. The CDR3 nucleotides are TGTGCCAGCAGTGAAGCAGGGGGGGCTACCTACGAGCGGCACTTC. Its protein product is CASSEAGGATYERHF.

The chain joins TRBV5-6 to TRBJ1-2, with 7 positions matching TRBD1. CDR1 SGHDT and CDR2 YYEEEE come from the germline V gene. This CDR3 region has 12 residues. V was pared by 4 bases and J by 7 bases, with 4 bases of the junction left unmatched. The CDR3, as DNA: TGTGCCAGCAGCCCCAGGGGGGTTGGCTACACCTTC. It specifies CASSPRGVGYTF.